This TCR beta chain was observed in a study of control samples from healthy donors and cancer patients. The CDR3 has 17 residues. V was clipped by 1 base and J by 5 bases, with 18 bases between them. Germline loops: CDR1 SSHAT, CDR2 FNYEAQ (reference sequence). Generated by immunoSEQ multiplex PCR, the TCRdb table keeps only in-frame clones and is missing some. This sample has tens of thousands of clones; 90% occur once, and the top ten carry over 3%. The material sequenced was blood. The chain joins TRBV7-7 to TRBJ2-1, with a tentative D call TRBD2 (5 bases). The sequence derives from a woman younger than 35 in good health. The CDR3, as DNA: TGTGCCAGCAGCTTAGAGGTGGAGGTCTCCGGACACAATGAGCAGTTCTTC. This encodes CASSLEVEVSGHNEQFF.